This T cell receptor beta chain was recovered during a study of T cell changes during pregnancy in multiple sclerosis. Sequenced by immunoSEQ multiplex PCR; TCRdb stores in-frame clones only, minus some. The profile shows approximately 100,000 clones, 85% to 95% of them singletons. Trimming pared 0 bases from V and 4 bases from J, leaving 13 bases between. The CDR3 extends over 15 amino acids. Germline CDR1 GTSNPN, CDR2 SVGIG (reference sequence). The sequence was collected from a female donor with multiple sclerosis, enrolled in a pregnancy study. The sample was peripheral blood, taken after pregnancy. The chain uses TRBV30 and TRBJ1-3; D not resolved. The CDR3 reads CAWSVLGVGGNTIYF. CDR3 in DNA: TGTGCCTGGAGTGTACTAGGAGTAGGAGGAAACACCATATATTTT.